Following are 27 T cell receptor beta chains from one sample sequenced in a study of cytomegalovirus exposure and HLA in healthy donors. With 60 Vbeta and 13 Jbeta primers, the PCR was carried out. Sequenced by immunoSEQ multiplex PCR; TCRdb stores in-frame clones only, minus some. The repertoire consists of 130,000 to 150,000 clones, with around two thirds occurring once and the leading ten covering 1.6%. The material sequenced was PBMCs. These receptors originate from a woman under 30 in good health and CMV-seronegative.

This chain uses TRBV18 with TRBJ1-1, with TRBD1 matching over 8 bases. Germline V gene data show CDR1 as KGHSH and CDR2 as LQKENI. CDR3 length: 12 residues. J gave up 9 bases and V 2 bases, and 2 bases lay outside the gene matches. CDR3 region: CASSPDRGQAFF. The CDR3 region has the DNA TGTGCCAGCTCACCAGACAGGGGCCAAGCTTTCTTT.

This chain connects TRBV4-1 to TRBJ2-5; the match to TRBD2 covers 7 bases. V was pared by 0 bases and J by 1 base, with 8 bases of the junction left unmatched. The CDR3 contains 17 residues. Per the germline V gene, CDR1 is MGHRA and CDR2 is YSYEKL. This CDR3 reads CASSQDQLAVGQETQYF. CDR3 DNA sequence: TGCGCCAGCAGCCAAGATCAGCTAGCGGTGGGCCAAGAGACCCAGTACTTC.

This clone appeared a few times. J is TRBJ2-7 and V is TRBV15; 9 nucleotides match TRBD1. Germline loops: CDR1 LNHNV, CDR2 YYDKDF (reference sequence). V shed 1 base and J 5 bases; nucleotides not matched to a gene: 12. This CDR3 region has 17 residues. The chain's CDR3 is CATSRVPTTGGIDEQYF. The DNA of the CDR3 is TGTGCCACCAGCAGAGTCCCCACCACAGGGGGCATCGACGAGCAGTACTTC.

The gene calls are TRBV7-2 and TRBJ2-1; 11 bases align to TRBD1. With 5 bases clipped from V and 4 bases from J, the junction kept 7 bases outside the gene matches. The V gene's germline CDR1 is SGHTA and CDR2 FQGNSA. The CDR3 runs 16 residues. This CDR3 is CASSLQGTGGYNEQFF. The CDR3 coding sequence is TGTGCCAGCAGCCTGCAAGGGACAGGGGGGTACAATGAGCAGTTCTTC. Looking up the rest from reference TRBV7-2 and TRBJ2-1 gives the full variable domain: GAGVSQSPSNKVTEKGKDVELRCDPISGHTALYWYRQSLGQGLEFLIYFQGNSAPDKSGLPSDRFSAERTGGSVSTLTIQRTQQEDSAVYLCASSLQGTGGYNEQFFGPGTRLTVL.

This chain uses TRBV27 with TRBJ2-1; 9 positions agree with TRBD2. CDR1 is MNHEY and CDR2 is SMNVEV in the germline V gene (reference sequence). With 5 bases clipped from V and 3 bases from J, the junction kept 5 bases outside the gene matches. This CDR3 is 15 amino acids long. The CDR3, as DNA: TGTGCCAGCAGTCCCGGGACTAGCAGCTACAATGAGCAGTTCTTC. This sequence encodes CASSPGTSSYNEQFF.

The chain has TRBV7-2 and TRBJ1-4; TRBD1 aligns across 7 bases. Germline CDR1 reads SGHTA; CDR2 reads FQGNSA. The CDR3 runs to 16 residues. V lost 5 bases and J lost 0; bases outside the gene matches: 6. The CDR3 DNA follows: TGTGCCAGCAGCAAGACAGGGTCTGCAACTAATGAAAAACTGTTTTTT. This encodes CASSKTGSATNEKLFF.

The J gene is TRBJ1-4, the V gene TRBV30, with 8 bases that match TRBD1. J lost 7 bases, V lost 3 bases, and 10 bases had no gene match. The CDR3 is 15 residues long. Germline CDR1 GTSNPN, CDR2 SVGIG (reference sequence). The chain's CDR3 is CAWSPGQGLSEKLFF. The CDR3 nucleotides read TGTGCCTGGAGCCCAGGACAGGGATTAAGTGAAAAACTGTTTTTT.

The chain recombines TRBV15 with TRBJ1-1; TRBD1 is a possible D gene (5 bases). The CDR3 extends over 12 amino acids. Between the trimmed V and J ends, which lost 0 bases and 10 bases, there was a span of 9 bases. Germline V gene sequence: CDR1 LNHNV, CDR2 YYDKDF (reference sequence). The CDR3 loop is CATSREVGGAFF. CDR3 bases: TGTGCCACCAGCAGAGAGGTGGGGGGAGCTTTCTTT.

This chain uses TRBV5-6 with TRBJ1-2; D possibly corresponds to TRBD1 (5 bases). CDR3 length: 14 residues. Germline V gene sequence: CDR1 SGHDT, CDR2 YYEEEE. V shed 2 bases and J shed 2 bases, with 10 bases lying between them. The CDR3 loop reads CASSLGVKNYGYTF. The CDR3 DNA reads TGTGCCAGCAGCTTAGGGGTGAAGAACTATGGCTACACCTTC.

V usage is TRBV30 and J usage is TRBJ1-4; a weak D match, TRBD1 (6 bases). CDR3 length: 11 amino acids. CDR1 and CDR2 (germline): GTSNPN, SVGIG (reference sequence). V lost 8 bases and J lost 10, with 14 bases in between. CDR3 loop: CAGRTEAKLFF. DNA for the CDR3: TGTGCCGGCCGGACAGAAGCAAAACTGTTTTTT.

This clone was detected only a few times. Other DNA sequences in the sample encode the same CDR3. The chain joins TRBV9 to TRBJ2-2; 7 bases agree with TRBD2. Trimming removed 4 bases from V and 2 bases from J; junction bases left unmatched: 8. The CDR3 is made up of 16 amino acids. CDR1 and CDR2 (germline): SGDLS, YYNGEE. The CDR3 protein is CASSPRLAVNTGELFF. CDR3 nucleotide sequence: TGTGCCAGCAGCCCCCGGCTAGCGGTTAACACCGGGGAGCTGTTTTTT.

This chain joins TRBV25-1 and TRBJ1-1, with 10 bases that match TRBD1. The CDR3 spans 12 residues. Germline V gene sequence: CDR1 MGHDK, CDR2 SYGVNS. V lost 4 bases to trimming and J lost 10 bases; unmatched junction nucleotides: 3. The CDR3 DNA is TGTGCCAGCAGTGGCCGGGACAGGGGAGCTTTCTTT. Protein product: CASSGRDRGAFF.

The chain employs TRBV6-5 and TRBJ2-1; D gene ambiguous. The CDR3 is 11 amino acids. The germline CDR1 and CDR2 sequences are MNHEY and SVGAGI. V shed 6 bases and J shed 4 bases, with 4 bases lying between them. The DNA for the CDR3 is TGTGCCAGCAGACTTTACAATGAGCAGTTCTTC. Protein sequence: CASRLYNEQFF.

The V gene is TRBV5-1, the J gene TRBJ2-5, with D maybe TRBD2 (6 bases). V was trimmed by 2 bases and J by 4 bases, leaving 15 bases between them. Looked up from germline, CDR1 is SGHRS and CDR2 is YFSETQ. This CDR3 contains 15 residues. The CDR3 is CASSLRGGPGETQYF. The CDR3 DNA is TGCGCCAGCAGCTTAAGAGGAGGGCCCGGAGAGACCCAGTACTTC.

This clone was counted between two and nine times. Mismatch with germline at one junction end may stem from a read error. The rearrangement links TRBV7-9 to TRBJ1-2, with 9 bases lining up with TRBD1. CDR3 size: 16 residues. The germline gives CDR1 SEHNR, CDR2 FQNEAQ (reference sequence). In DNA form, the CDR3 reads TGTTCCAGCAGTCTCGGACAGGGGATGGTTAACTATGGCTACACCTTC. Protein: CSSSLGQGMVNYGYTF.

The gene calls are TRBV11-2 and TRBJ1-6; 9 bases align to TRBD1. V lost 4 bases and J lost 7; bases outside the gene matches: 5. Germline CDR1 reads SGHAT; CDR2 reads FQNNGV. The CDR3 is 15 amino acids. The CDR3 bases are TGTGCCAGCAGCTCGGACAGGGGCGCCAATTCACCCCTCCACTTT. It yields the protein CASSSDRGANSPLHF.

V is TRBV5-1 and J is TRBJ2-3; D not resolved. The V end lost 5 bases, the J end lost 1 base, and 5 bases lay between the germline ends. Germline V lookup: CDR1 SGHRS, CDR2 YFSETQ. There are 12 residues in the CDR3. The CDR3 sequence is CASRARTDTQYF. The CDR3 region has the DNA TGCGCCAGCAGAGCTCGCACAGATACGCAGTATTTT.

The chain employs TRBV15 and TRBJ1-4; D possibly corresponds to TRBD1 (5 bases). Germline CDR1 reads LNHNV; CDR2 reads YYDKDF (reference sequence). The CDR3 contains 13 residues. V lost 0 bases and J 12 bases, leaving 11 bases between the germline ends. Here the CDR3 reads CATSRDKQAQLFF. The CDR3 DNA reads as TGTGCCACCAGCAGAGATAAACAGGCCCAACTGTTTTTT.

The rearrangement uses TRBV18 and TRBJ2-5; tentative D call: TRBD2 (6 bases). From germline, CDR1 is KGHSH and CDR2 LQKENI. There are 14 residues in the CDR3. V shed 2 bases and J shed 1 base, with 8 bases lying between them. The CDR3 sequence: CASSPKGGQETQYF. CDR3 nucleotide sequence: TGTGCCAGCTCACCAAAGGGAGGCCAAGAGACCCAGTACTTC. Full variable domain (missing parts from reference TRBV18 and TRBJ2-5): NAGVMQNPRHLVRRRGQEARLRCSPMKGHSHVYWYRQLPEEGLKFMVYLQKENIIDESGMPKERFSAEFPKEGPSILRIQQVVRGDSAAYFCASSPKGGQETQYFGPGTRLLVL.

This clone was detected once. The chain carries TRBV28 and TRBJ2-1; 7 bases align to TRBD1. V shed 2 bases and J 3 bases; nucleotides not matched to a gene: 7. Germline V CDR1 and CDR2: MDHEN, SYDVKM. CDR3 size: 16 residues. In DNA form, the CDR3 reads TGTGCCAGCAGTTTAGCTGACAGGGTCCTCTACAATGAGCAGTTCTTC. Residues: CASSLADRVLYNEQFF.

The chain joins TRBV5-6 to TRBJ2-6; 9 bases align to TRBD1. Germline trimming cut 4 bases from V and 5 bases from J; bases unmatched to any gene: 4. This CDR3 is built from 15 residues. Germline V gives CDR1 SGHDT, CDR2 YYEEEE. The DNA of the CDR3 is TGTGCCAGCAGCGACGGGACAGGGAGGGCCAACGTCCTGACTTTC. Amino acids: CASSDGTGRANVLTF.

The genes are TRBV4-2 and TRBJ2-1, with 7 bases matching TRBD2. Germline CDR1 LGHNA, CDR2 YNFKEQ. The CDR3 sequence is 15 residues long. The junction had 7 bases not matched to a gene; V was cut back by 1 base and J by 7 bases. CDR3 sequence: CASSQGQTSRNEQFF. In DNA form, the CDR3 reads TGTGCCAGCAGCCAAGGGCAGACTAGCCGGAATGAGCAGTTCTTC.

The chain has TRBV6-4 and TRBJ2-1, with 13 bases identical to TRBD2. The V segment lost 4 bases and the J segment 4 bases; nucleotides outside the gene matches: 4. There are 16 residues in the CDR3. The germline V gene has CDR1 MRHNA and CDR2 SNTAGT. CDR3 DNA sequence: TGTGCCAGCAGTGTTGGGACTAGCGGGGATTACAATGAGCAGTTCTTC. It codes for CASSVGTSGDYNEQFF.

Written as DNA, the CDR3 is TGTGCCAGCAGCCAGCCCAGCGGGGCCTACAATGAGCAGTTCTTC. Amino acid sequence: CASSQPSGAYNEQFF. The genes are TRBV13 and TRBJ2-1, with 7 bases aligning to TRBD2. The germline CDR1 and CDR2 sequences are PRHDT and FYEKMQ (reference sequence). This CDR3 is 15 amino acids long. Trimming took 5 bases from V and 2 from J; bases not matched to a gene: 6.

The sample holds a few counts of this clone. J is TRBJ2-3 and V is TRBV7-9; D uncertain. Germline V gives CDR1 SEHNR, CDR2 FQNEAQ (reference sequence). This CDR3 comprises 12 residues. Trimming pared 5 bases from V and 3 bases from J, leaving 6 bases between. Here the CDR3 reads CASSVQTDTQYF. The CDR3 DNA reads TGTGCCAGCAGCGTACAAACAGATACGCAGTATTTT. Supplemented by reference TRBV7-9 and TRBJ2-3, the full variable domain reads DTGVSQNPRHKITKRGQNVTFRCDPISEHNRLYWYRQTLGQGPEFLTYFQNEAQLEKSRLLSDRFSAERPKGSFSTLEIQRTEQGDSAMYLCASSVQTDTQYFGPGTRLTVL.

The genes are TRBV18 and TRBJ2-5, with D uncertain. The germline V gene has CDR1 KGHSH and CDR2 LQKENI. This CDR3 has 15 residues. The V end was cut by 3 bases, the J end by 5 bases, with 16 bases between. In DNA, the CDR3 is TGTGCCAGCTCACCCCCGAGCTTGGTCGGGGAGACCCAGTACTTC. This gives the protein CASSPPSLVGETQYF.

This clone appeared a few times. This chain connects TRBV6-1 to TRBJ1-3; D unclear. Between the trimmed V and J ends, which lost 2 bases and 3 bases, there was a span of 11 bases. This CDR3 spans 15 amino acids. The germline V gene encodes CDR1 MNHNS and CDR2 SASEGT. CDR3 DNA sequence: TGTGCCAGCAGTGAAACGAGGAGGGTTGGAAACACCATATATTTT. Translated: CASSETRRVGNTIYF.